These T cell receptor beta chains were read from a single sample in a study of OX40 agonist ivuxolimab in advanced cancers. Clones were read by immunoSEQ multiplex PCR, and TCRdb kept only the in-frame ones, dropping some. The sample consists of 43,000 or so clones, roughly 86% of them appearing once. Sequenced material: CD4+ or CD8+ T cells sorted from blood, taken in a trial of the OX40 agonist ivuxolimab. The receptors were sampled from an adult with an advanced solid tumor such as melanoma, head and neck, liver or kidney cancer. Both conserved end residues are part of each CDR3. A D gene is named only where the DNA matches it firmly. Clone sizes are given selectively: once, few, many, or a class where the clone is expanded.

V	size	length	J	D	DNA	CDR3
TRBV19	.	15	TRBJ1-2	TRBD1	TGTGCCAGTAGTAGGGGACAGGGAGCCGACTATGGCTACACCTTC	CASSRGQGADYGYTF
TRBV11-2	.	13	TRBJ1-6	.	TGTGCCAGCAGCCTCGTAGAGGGTTCACCCCTCCACTTT	CASSLVEGSPLHF
TRBV19	.	14	TRBJ1-5	.	TGTGCCAGTAGTATATACAGGGGCAATCAGCCCCAGCATTTT	CASSIYRGNQPQHF
TRBV6-4	.	16	TRBJ1-1	TRBD1	TGTGCCAGCAGTCCCGGGACAGGGTCGGGGGACACTGAAGCTTTCTTT	CASSPGTGSGDTEAFF
TRBV28	.	13	TRBJ1-1	.	TGTGCCAGCAGGAGGTACATGAACACTGAAGCTTTCTTT	CASRRYMNTEAFF
TRBV7-2	.	18	TRBJ2-2	TRBD2	TGTGCCAGCAGCTTAGCCCCGGGACTAGCGGGAGTAGCCGGGGAGCTGTTTTTT	CASSLAPGLAGVAGELFF
TRBV15	.	12	TRBJ2-1	.	TGTGCCACCAGCAGAGACGACAATGAGCAGTTCTTC	CATSRDDNEQFF
TRBV7-3	.	17	TRBJ2-2	.	TGTGCCAGCAGCTCCCCCCCGGGTGACAAGAACACCGGGGAGCTGTTTTTT	CASSSPPGDKNTGELFF
TRBV5-4	.	13	TRBJ2-5	.	TGTGCCAGCAGCCCAGGTAGCGATGAGACCCAGTACTTC	CASSPGSDETQYF
TRBV4-3	.	14	TRBJ2-7	TRBD2	TGCGCCAGCAGCCAAGCTAGCGGGAGGTACGAGCAGTACTTC	CASSQASGRYEQYF
TRBV7-9	.	17	TRBJ1-2	.	TGTGCCAGCAGCTTACTCGCAGGGGAAAGTTCGGGTTATGGCTACACCTTC	CASSLLAGESSGYGYTF
TRBV13	.	15	TRBJ1-1	.	TGTGCCAGCAGCTTTGGGATCCTAGGGACCACTGAAGCTTTCTTT	CASSFGILGTTEAFF
TRBV5-4	.	18	TRBJ2-5	TRBD2	TGTGCCAGCAGCTTGGCCGCGACTAGCGGGAGGTACCAAGAGACCCAGTACTTC	CASSLAATSGRYQETQYF
TRBV6-5	.	13	TRBJ2-7	TRBD2	TGTGCCAGCAGCCTAGCGGGAGGCGGCGAGCAGTACTTC	CASSLAGGGEQYF
TRBV30	.	11	TRBJ2-5	.	TGTGCCTGGAGTGAGCAAGAGACCCAGTACTTC	CAWSEQETQYF
TRBV2	.	15	TRBJ2-3	.	TGTGCCAGCAGTGAAGACGGCAGGGAAACAGATACGCAGTATTTT	CASSEDGRETDTQYF
TRBV11-1	.	16	TRBJ2-5	TRBD2	TGTGCCAGCAGCTTATTAGCGGGGGGGCCCGGGGAGACCCAGTACTTC	CASSLLAGGPGETQYF
TRBV5-4	.	16	TRBJ2-1	.	TGTGCCAGCAGCTTGGTTGGATCCGCACCCTACAATGAGCAGTTCTTC	CASSLVGSAPYNEQFF
TRBV11-2	once	13	TRBJ1-1	TRBD1	TGTGCCAGCAGCTGGACAGGGGCTACTGAAGCTTTCTTT	CASSWTGATEAFF
TRBV4-2	.	17	TRBJ2-3	.	TGTGCCAGCAGCCCACACGGGGCGGGTTATACCACAGATACGCAGTATTTT	CASSPHGAGYTTDTQYF
TRBV28	.	14	TRBJ1-2	TRBD1	TGTGCCAGTACGTCTGGACAGGGGGCGCGGGGCTACACCTTC	CASTSGQGARGYTF
TRBV18	.	14	TRBJ1-5	.	TGTGCCAGCCAAACAGGGTCGGGCAATCAGCCCCAGCATTTT	CASQTGSGNQPQHF
TRBV7-8	few	16	TRBJ2-2	.	TGTGCCAGCAGCGCCAACGATTGGGGAGGCACCGGGGAGCTGTTTTTT	CASSANDWGGTGELFF
TRBV7-9	.	15	TRBJ2-3	TRBD2	TGTGCCAGCAGCTCGCGAGCGGGGCTCACAGATACGCAGTATTTT	CASSSRAGLTDTQYF
TRBV10-3	once	14	TRBJ1-2	TRBD1	TGTGCCATCAGCGGACAGGGATCTAACTATGGCTACACCTTC	CAISGQGSNYGYTF
TRBV11-2	.	14	TRBJ1-4	.	TGTGCCAGCAGCTTCCAGACTGTCAATGAAAAACTGTTTTTT	CASSFQTVNEKLFF
TRBV21-1	.	18	TRBJ2-2	.	TGTGCCAGCAGCAACAGACTACTAGCGGGATTTAGGACCGGGGAGCTGTTTTTT	CASSNRLLAGFRTGELFF
TRBV28	.	15	TRBJ1-2	.	TGTGCCAGCAGTTTATTCGAGACGACAGCCTATGGCTACACCTTC	CASSLFETTAYGYTF
TRBV5-5	.	16	TRBJ2-1	.	TGTGCCAGCAGCCCGACCCAGGGGCGGGACTACAATGAGCAGTTCTTC	CASSPTQGRDYNEQFF
TRBV10-3	.	13	TRBJ1-5	TRBD1	TGTGCCATCAGAGACAGGGGTGGACAGCCCCAGCATTTT	CAIRDRGGQPQHF
TRBV2	.	14	TRBJ2-1	.	TGTGCCAGCAGTTGGGACGGAACCTACAATGAGCAGTTCTTC	CASSWDGTYNEQFF